These T cell receptor beta chains were read from a single sample in a study of yellow fever vaccine responses in identical twins. TCRdb called the RT-PCR reads again in MiXCR, with one record for every CDR3 protein. The table lists about 23,000 distinct CDR3 sequences, more than 60% of them singletons, with about 5% in the top ten. This material consisted of T cells from blood (PBMCs), unsorted or a sorted subset (not recorded which), taken before or after yellow fever vaccination (not recorded which). These receptors were taken from a young woman who received the yellow fever vaccine. Each CDR3 is given with its conserved first and last residue. A D gene is named only where the DNA matches it firmly. Clone size, where shown, is once, few, many, or a class for clones that have expanded.

>once|TRBV18|TRBJ1-1|-
CASSPSGALNTEAFF
TGTGCCAGCTCACCCTCCGGGGCATTGAACACTGAAGCTTTCTTT
>-|TRBV11-3|TRBJ1-1|TRBD1
CASSLSGRGLGTEAFF
TGTGCCAGCAGCTTATCTGGCAGGGGGCTCGGCACTGAAGCTTTCTTT
>-|TRBV2|TRBJ2-7|-
CASSAGPPLYEQYF
TGTGCCAGCAGTGCCGGGCCCCCGCTCTACGAGCAGTACTTC
>few|TRBV27|TRBJ2-1|-
CASSTNAGNEQFF
TGTGCCAGCAGTACTAATGCTGGGAATGAGCAGTTCTTC
>few|TRBV9|TRBJ2-2|TRBD2
CASTSLAGGNTGELFF
TGTGCCAGCACCTCACTAGCGGGAGGGAACACCGGGGAGCTGTTTTTT
>few|TRBV6-2/TRBV6-3|TRBJ2-7|TRBD2
CASSYSHPGLANEQYF
TGTGCCAGCAGTTACTCCCATCCGGGACTAGCGAACGAGCAGTACTTC
>once|TRBV20-1|TRBJ1-5|-
CSARDGNQPQHF
TGCAGTGCCAGGGATGGTAATCAGCCCCAGCATTTT
>-|TRBV11-2|TRBJ1-4|-
CASRGTGTNEKLFF
TGTGCCAGCAGGGGCACAGGGACTAATGAAAAACTGTTTTTT
>-|TRBV2|TRBJ1-1|-
CASSEGGNTEAFF
TGTGCCAGCAGTGAGGGAGGGAACACTGAAGCTTTCTTT
>few|TRBV29-1|TRBJ2-7|-
CSAQTSGSGYEQYF
TGCAGCGCCCAGACTAGTGGGAGTGGGTACGAGCAGTACTTC
>-|TRBV10-3|TRBJ1-2|-
CAISEGSGIPAGYTF
TGTGCCATCAGTGAGGGTTCCGGAATCCCCGCTGGCTACACCTTC
>once|TRBV4-1|TRBJ2-5|-
CASSQDRARETQYF
TGCGCCAGCAGCCAAGATCGGGCCAGGGAGACCCAGTACTTC
>few|TRBV28|TRBJ1-6|-
CASSPGEVNNSPLHF
TGTGCCAGCAGTCCTGGGGAGGTTAATAATTCACCCCTCCACTTT
>-|TRBV18|TRBJ2-6|-
CASSPLPGANVLTF
TGTGCCAGCTCACCGCTCCCCGGGGCCAACGTCCTGACTTTC
>-|TRBV27|TRBJ1-6|-
CASSLSGVSYNSPLHF
TGTGCCAGCAGTTTATCGGGGGTCTCCTATAATTCACCCCTCCACTTT
>once|TRBV13|TRBJ2-2|-
CASISTSTSTGELFF
TGTGCCAGCATTTCCACTAGCACCTCGACCGGGGAGCTGTTTTTT
>-|TRBV2|TRBJ2-2|-
CASIQVTGELFF
TGTGCCAGCATCCAGGTGACCGGGGAGCTGTTTTTT
>once|TRBV20-1|TRBJ2-1|TRBD2
CSASRLAGSNEQFF
TGCAGTGCTAGCAGGCTAGCGGGGAGCAATGAGCAGTTCTTC
>-|TRBV5-1|TRBJ2-1|TRBD1
CASSVDRGSGNEQFF
TGCGCCAGCAGCGTTGACAGGGGGTCCGGCAATGAGCAGTTCTTC
>-|TRBV24-1|TRBJ2-2|-
CATSDSLTNTGELFF
TGTGCCACCAGTGATTCCTTAACGAACACCGGGGAGCTGTTTTTT
>-|TRBV5-5|TRBJ2-3|TRBD2
CASSLLASGGTDTQYF
TGTGCCAGCAGCTTGTTGGCTAGCGGGGGTACAGATACGCAGTATTTT
>-|TRBV27|TRBJ2-2|TRBD2
CASSPGLATGELFF
TGTGCCAGCAGTCCGGGACTAGCGACCGGGGAGCTGTTTTTT